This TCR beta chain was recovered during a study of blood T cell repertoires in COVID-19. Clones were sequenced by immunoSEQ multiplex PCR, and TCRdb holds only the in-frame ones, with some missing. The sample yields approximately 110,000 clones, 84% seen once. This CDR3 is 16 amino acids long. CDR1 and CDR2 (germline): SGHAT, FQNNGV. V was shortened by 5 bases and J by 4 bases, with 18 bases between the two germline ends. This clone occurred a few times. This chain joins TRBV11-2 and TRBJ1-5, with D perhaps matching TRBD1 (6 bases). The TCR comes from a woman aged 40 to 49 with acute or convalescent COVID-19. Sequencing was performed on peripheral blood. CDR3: CASSKGALGANQPQHF. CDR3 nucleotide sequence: TGTGCCAGCAGCAAAGGAGCCCTGGGGGCTAATCAGCCCCAGCATTTT. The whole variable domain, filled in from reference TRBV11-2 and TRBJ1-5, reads EAGVAQSPRYKIIEKRQSVAFWCNPISGHATLYWYQQILGQGPKLLIQFQNNGVVDDSQLPKDRFSAERLKGVDSTLKIQPAKLEDSAVYLCASSKGALGANQPQHFGDGTRLSIL.